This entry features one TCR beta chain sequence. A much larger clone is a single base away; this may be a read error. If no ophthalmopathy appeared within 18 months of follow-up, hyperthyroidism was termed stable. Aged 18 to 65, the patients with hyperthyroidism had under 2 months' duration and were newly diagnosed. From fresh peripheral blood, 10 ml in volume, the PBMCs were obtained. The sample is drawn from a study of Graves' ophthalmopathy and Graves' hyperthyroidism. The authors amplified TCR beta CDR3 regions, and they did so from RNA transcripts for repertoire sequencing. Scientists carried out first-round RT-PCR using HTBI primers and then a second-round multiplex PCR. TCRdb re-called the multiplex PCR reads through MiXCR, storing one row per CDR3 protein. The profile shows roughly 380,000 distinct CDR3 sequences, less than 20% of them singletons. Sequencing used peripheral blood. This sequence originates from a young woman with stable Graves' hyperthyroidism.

CDR3 amino acids: CASSPRDRDSNNSHLHF. CDR3 coding DNA: TGTGCCAGCTCACCGAGGGACCGAGACAGCAATAATTCACACCTCCACTTT. The rearrangement links TRBV18 to TRBJ1-6, with TRBD1 as a possible D gene (5 bases). The germline CDR1 and CDR2 sequences are KGHSH and LQKENI. This CDR3 is 17 amino acids long.